Below, 15 T cell receptor beta chains from the same sample are listed, as sequenced in a study of shared clonotypes between healthy human individuals. Assay: immunoSEQ multiplex PCR; the TCRdb copy retains only in-frame clones and omits some. The sample carries hundreds of thousands of clones, about 95% recorded once. Only CD45RO-negative cells positively selected for CCR7 counted as naive CD8 cells, so terminally differentiated effector memory CD45RA+ cells were excluded. The source material was naive CD8+ T cells sorted from blood. These receptors all stem from a woman in her 30s in good health.

The chain joins TRBV27 to TRBJ1-2; 8 nucleotides line up with TRBD1. The CDR3 is 15 residues long. V lost 4 bases and J lost 1; bases outside the gene matches: 5. CDR1 MNHEY and CDR2 SMNVEV come from the germline V gene (reference sequence). CDR3 in amino acids: CASSSGTGVNYGYTF. In DNA, the CDR3 is TGTGCCAGCAGTTCCGGGACAGGCGTTAACTATGGCTACACCTTC.

J is TRBJ1-1 and V is TRBV5-6; D call uncertain. Germline CDR1 and CDR2: SGHDT and YYEEEE. Trimming cost V 0 bases and J 5 bases, with 5 bases left between them. The CDR3 loop spans 12 amino acids. The CDR3 spells CASSLGRTEAFF. CDR3 bases: TGTGCCAGCAGCTTGGGCCGGACTGAAGCTTTCTTT.

The V and J genes are TRBV28 and TRBJ2-3, with 8 bases fitting TRBD1. The CDR3 length is 14 residues. J lost 3 bases, V lost 3 bases, and 2 bases had no gene match. Germline V gene data show CDR1 as MDHEN and CDR2 as SYDVKM. This CDR3 reads CASSFHRGTDTQYF. The CDR3 DNA sequence: TGTGCCAGCAGTTTCCACAGGGGGACAGATACGCAGTATTTT.

This chain joins TRBV4-1 and TRBJ2-5; D is perhaps TRBD1 (5 bases). CDR3 length: 17 residues. V lost 0 bases, J lost 7 bases, and 21 bases lay in between. CDR1 and CDR2 from the germline V gene are MGHRA and YSYEKL. CDR3 nucleotides: TGCGCCAGCAGCCAAGAAAGGACCCGGACATTAAGTGGGACCCAGTACTTC. This gives the protein CASSQERTRTLSGTQYF.

With regard to this clone: The same CDR3 can be traced to other DNA sequences in this sample. The rearrangement joins TRBV29-1 to TRBJ2-5; 7 nucleotides align to TRBD1. The end of the DNA is better explained by TRBJ2-7, so the J call may be wrong. Germline CDR1 reads SQVTM; CDR2 reads ANQGSEA. The CDR3 covers 12 residues. The CDR3: CSVGDRDYEQYF. CDR3 in DNA: TGCAGCGTCGGGGACAGAGACTACGAGCAGTACTTC.

The chain joins TRBV6-5 to TRBJ2-2, with TRBD1 matching 8 bases. The J segment lost 6 bases and the V segment lost 7 bases, leaving 1 base of the junction unmatched. The CDR3 contains 12 residues. CDR1 MNHEY and CDR2 SVGAGI come from the germline V gene. The CDR3: CASNRGAGELFF. The CDR3 DNA is TGTGCCAGCAACAGGGGGGCCGGGGAGCTGTTTTTT.

This chain connects TRBV27 to TRBJ2-3, with D unresolved. Trimming took off 6 bases at V and 3 bases at J, with 10 bases between the two ends. CDR1 is MNHEY and CDR2 is SMNVEV in the germline V gene (reference sequence). The length of the CDR3 is 13 residues. CDR3 DNA sequence: TGTGCCAGCAGGAGCAGATCAACAGATACGCAGTATTTT. Amino acid sequence: CASRSRSTDTQYF.

This sequence joins TRBV19 and TRBJ1-1; no clear D gene. V was pared by 9 bases and J by 1 base, with 9 bases between. The CDR3 contains 12 residues. CDR1 LNHDA and CDR2 SQIVND come from the germline V gene (reference sequence). CDR3 nucleotides: TGTGCCAGCCGGTTGGGGAACACTGAAGCTTTCTTT. This translates into CASRLGNTEAFF.

This clone was seen only a few times. The V gene is TRBV27, the J gene TRBJ2-2; D gene uncertain. Germline lookup yields CDR1 MNHEY and CDR2 SMNVEV (reference sequence). V lost 2 bases to trimming and J lost 6 bases, with 4 bases between them. CDR3 length: 12 amino acids. CDR3 region: CASSLMAGELFF. As DNA, the CDR3 is TGTGCCAGCAGTTTAATGGCCGGGGAGCTGTTTTTT.

This chain connects TRBV4-1 to TRBJ1-3; no reliable D call. The germline V gene encodes CDR1 MGHRA and CDR2 YSYEKL. Trimming removed 0 bases at V and 0 bases at J, with 9 bases between. This CDR3 comprises 16 residues. CDR3 amino acids: CASSQDVGLSGNTIYF. CDR3 nucleotides: TGCGCCAGCAGCCAAGACGTCGGGCTCTCTGGAAACACCATATATTTT.

The V gene is TRBV27, the J gene TRBJ2-3, with 9 nucleotides matching TRBD2. The CDR3 runs 16 residues. The germline V gene has CDR1 MNHEY and CDR2 SMNVEV (reference sequence). Trimming at V came to 6 bases and at J to 5 bases, leaving 12 bases not matched to a gene. The CDR3 spells CASRQTQLAGLDTQYF. In nucleotides, the CDR3 is TGTGCCAGCAGACAAACCCAGCTAGCGGGATTAGATACGCAGTATTTT.

The rearrangement links TRBV6-1 to TRBJ1-2, with D unresolved. Germline CDR1 and CDR2: MNHNS and SASEGT. CDR3 length: 13 amino acids. V dropped 1 base and J dropped 4 bases, with 7 bases sitting between them. The CDR3 sequence is CASSEVVLYGYTF. Written as DNA, the CDR3 is TGTGCCAGCAGTGAAGTGGTCCTCTATGGCTACACCTTC.

The rearrangement links TRBV28 to TRBJ2-7, with 11 bases matching TRBD2. CDR1 and CDR2 (germline): MDHEN, SYDVKM. This CDR3 contains 16 residues. V dropped 4 bases and J dropped 3; count of bases not matched to a gene: 8. The CDR3 region has the DNA TGTGCCAGCAGTTCTCCACTAGCGGGAGAGCACTACGAGCAGTACTTC. Amino acid sequence: CASSSPLAGEHYEQYF.

The sample holds one count of this clone. This chain uses TRBV29-1 with TRBJ2-1; no definite D call. Germline-derived CDR1 and CDR2 are SQVTM and ANQGSEA. The CDR3 length is 14 residues. V was clipped by 2 bases and J by 5 bases, with 13 bases between them. The CDR3 loop is CSVELGGPNNEQFF. The CDR3 region has the DNA TGCAGCGTTGAATTGGGCGGACCGAACAATGAGCAGTTCTTC.

The J gene is TRBJ2-7, the V gene TRBV9, with D uncertain. Trimming took 0 bases from V and 3 from J, leaving 10 bases between them. Germline V gene sequence: CDR1 SGDLS, CDR2 YYNGEE. The CDR3 runs to 14 residues. The CDR3 nucleotides read TGTGCCAGCAGCGTAGGTGACGCAGACTACGAGCAGTACTTC. Amino acid sequence: CASSVGDADYEQYF.